These T cell receptor beta chains were read from a single sample in a study of human thymus T cells. The table came from immunoSEQ multiplex PCR; TCRdb's copy has only in-frame clones and leaves some out. Of tens of thousands of clones in the sample, over 85% were seen once. Sequencing was done on a sample of thymus tissue. The receptors here all came from a girl less than two years old with a congenital heart defect but otherwise immunologically healthy. Each CDR3 is given with its conserved first and last residue. D genes are given only for firm matches. Where a row states a size, it is once, few, many or the class of an expanded clone; other rows omit it.

clone size,J gene,V gene,D gene,CDR3 protein,CDR3 DNA
.,TRBJ2-3,TRBV5-1,.,CASSLAGSASLNTDTQYF,TGCGCCAGCAGCTTGGCCGGGTCTGCTAGTTTGAACACAGATACGCAGTATTTT
.,TRBJ1-1,TRBV5-1,.,CASSIQPNTEAFF,TGCGCCAGCAGCATACAACCGAACACTGAAGCTTTCTTT
.,TRBJ2-7,TRBV28,.,CASSYNRVEQYF,TGTGCCAGCAGCTATAACAGGGTCGAGCAGTACTTC
.,TRBJ1-2,TRBV6-5,.,CASSYSGGSNYGYTF,TGTGCCAGCAGTTATTCCGGGGGATCGAACTATGGCTACACCTTC
.,TRBJ2-2,TRBV27,.,CASSLEGDTGELFF,TGTGCCAGCAGTTTGGAGGGGGACACCGGGGAGCTGTTTTTT
.,TRBJ2-2,TRBV7-9,TRBD1,CASSLFRTGAGELFF,TGTGCCAGCAGCTTATTCCGGACAGGGGCCGGGGAGCTGTTTTTT
once,TRBJ2-1,TRBV19,.,CASSGWNSYNEQFF,TGTGCCAGTAGTGGGTGGAACTCCTACAATGAGCAGTTCTTC
.,TRBJ1-4,TRBV9,.,CASSEGGNNEKLFF,TGTGCCAGCAGCGAGGGGGGGAATAATGAAAAACTGTTTTTT
.,TRBJ1-1,TRBV18,TRBD1,CASSPGTGAPEAFF,TGTGCCAGCTCACCCGGGACAGGGGCCCCTGAAGCTTTCTTT
.,TRBJ2-7,TRBV27,.,CASSPRGGVVRRTRPAEQYF,TGTGCCAGCAGCCCCCGTGGGGGCGTTGTCAGGAGGACTAGGCCGGCCGAGCAGTACTTC
.,TRBJ1-6,TRBV9,TRBD1,CASSGRDRDENSPLHF,TGTGCCAGCAGCGGTCGGGACAGGGATGAGAATTCACCCCTCCACTTT
.,TRBJ1-1,TRBV15,.,CATSRDFLKGRRTEAFF,TGTGCCACCAGCAGAGATTTTTTGAAGGGGCGAAGGACTGAAGCTTTCTTT
.,TRBJ2-3,TRBV4-2,.,CASSSTDPDTQYF,TGTGCCAGCAGCTCGACTGATCCAGATACGCAGTATTTT